A single sample gave rise to the 23 T cell receptor beta chains below, sequenced in a study of OX40 agonist ivuxolimab in advanced cancers. Clones were sequenced by immunoSEQ multiplex PCR, and TCRdb holds only the in-frame ones, with some missing. The sample lists roughly 63,000 clones, about 91% occurring once. The sample was CD4+ or CD8+ T cells sorted from blood, taken in a trial of the OX40 agonist ivuxolimab. The origin of the receptors is an adult with an advanced solid tumor such as melanoma, head and neck, liver or kidney cancer.

The chain is built from TRBV28 and TRBJ2-1; perhaps TRBD1 as D (6 bases). Trimming shortened V by 5 bases and J by 7 bases, and 24 bases separated the two germline ends. The CDR3 length is 17 residues. Looked up from germline, CDR1 is MDHEN and CDR2 is SYDVKM. The CDR3 nucleotides are TGTGCCAGCAGTCGCCTCAACCGGGACATGGGAAGTAATGAGCAGTTCTTC. This sequence encodes CASSRLNRDMGSNEQFF.

V and J are TRBV27 and TRBJ2-1; 9 bases match TRBD2. Germline assignment: CDR1 MNHEY and CDR2 SMNVEV (reference sequence). The CDR3 covers 19 residues. Germline trimming cut 4 bases from V and 0 bases from J; bases unmatched to any gene: 13. The CDR3: CASSSVAGARPSSYNEQFF. As DNA, the CDR3 is TGTGCCAGCAGTTCCGTAGCGGGAGCGAGGCCGAGCTCCTACAATGAGCAGTTCTTC.

This clone appeared a single time. The J gene is TRBJ1-4, the V gene TRBV30; 7 bases are shared with TRBD1. The ends lost 5 bases at V and 8 bases at J; junction bases unmatched: 11. The CDR3 is 14 amino acids. The germline CDR1 and CDR2 sequences are GTSNPN and SVGIG (reference sequence). The CDR3 coding sequence is TGTGCCTGGCAGGGGGGCAGGGTTGGGGAAAAACTGTTTTTT. Translation gives CAWQGGRVGEKLFF.

The chain joins TRBV9 to TRBJ2-1; D call uncertain. The germline CDR1 and CDR2 sequences are SGDLS and YYNGEE. The CDR3 length is 15 residues. Trimming took off 0 bases at V and 0 bases at J, with 7 bases between the two ends. CDR3 sequence (DNA): TGTGCCAGCAGCGTAGCCTCAAGCTCCTACAATGAGCAGTTCTTC. It codes for CASSVASSSYNEQFF.

The rearrangement links TRBV11-2 to TRBJ2-7, with 7 bases fitting TRBD1. The CDR3 contains 16 residues. Trimming cost V 5 bases and J 7 bases; bases outside gene matches: 17. Looked up from germline, CDR1 is SGHAT and CDR2 is FQNNGV. CDR3 sequence (DNA): TGTGCCAGCAGCCCCCCAAGGGTAGGGACAGCCTGGGAGCAGTACTTC. The encoded protein is CASSPPRVGTAWEQYF.

The chain employs TRBV7-8 and TRBJ1-1; 10 bases are shared with TRBD1. V lost 5 bases, J lost 8 bases, and 14 bases stayed unmatched. Germline V gives CDR1 SGHVS, CDR2 FQNEAQ. CDR3 length: 16 residues. Here the CDR3 DNA reads TGTGCCAGCAGCACCCCCGGGACAGGGGCTCTTGGGGAAGCTTTCTTT. Amino acids: CASSTPGTGALGEAFF.

The gene calls are TRBV27 and TRBJ2-7; 11 bases are shared with TRBD2. CDR3 size: 16 residues. The germline CDR1 and CDR2 sequences are MNHEY and SMNVEV (reference sequence). The V gene end was trimmed by 7 bases and the J gene end by 5 bases; junction bases not matched to a gene: 13. The CDR3 DNA is TGTGCCAGCATGGTACCCGCAACTAGCGGGAGCGACGAGCAGTACTTC. Its protein product is CASMVPATSGSDEQYF.

This clone was seen just once. J is TRBJ1-5 and V is TRBV27; D possibly corresponds to TRBD1 (5 bases). Germline loops: CDR1 MNHEY, CDR2 SMNVEV (reference sequence). The CDR3 length is 15 residues. V was shortened by 4 bases and J by 5 bases, with 15 bases between the two germline ends. For the CDR3, the DNA is TGTGCCAGCAGTTCGGGGACCTTTAGGTATCAGCCCCAGCATTTT. It translates to CASSSGTFRYQPQHF.

A note on this clone: Other DNA sequences from this sample encode an identical CDR3 as well. This chain links TRBV27 with TRBJ2-7; perhaps D is TRBD1 or TRBD2 (5 bases each). V dropped 2 bases and J dropped 3 bases, with 11 bases sitting between them. Germline V gene data show CDR1 as MNHEY and CDR2 as SMNVEV (reference sequence). The length of the CDR3 is 14 residues. The CDR3 sequence is CASSLGGEGYEQYF. The CDR3 coding sequence is TGTGCCAGCAGTTTAGGGGGAGAGGGCTACGAGCAGTACTTC.

The chain employs TRBV7-9 and TRBJ1-1; D not resolved. With 1 base removed from V and 7 bases from J, the gap between germline ends came to 10 bases. CDR3 length equals 13 residues. CDR1 is SEHNR, CDR2 FQNEAQ, per germline (reference sequence). The CDR3 loop reads CASSLGISYEAFF. CDR3 DNA: TGTGCCAGCAGCTTAGGGATATCTTATGAAGCTTTCTTT.

The V call is TRBV6-6, the J call TRBJ2-7, with 7 bases identical to TRBD1. This CDR3 is 14 amino acids long. V dropped 5 bases and J dropped 4; count of bases not matched to a gene: 8. Germline loops: CDR1 MNHNY, CDR2 SVGAGI (reference sequence). DNA for the CDR3: TGTGCCAGCAGTCCAGGACAGGTCGGATACGAGCAGTACTTC. Translation gives CASSPGQVGYEQYF.

The V and J genes are TRBV9 and TRBJ1-4; 7 bases map to TRBD1. Germline V lookup: CDR1 SGDLS, CDR2 YYNGEE. The CDR3 consists of 15 residues. The V gene end was trimmed by 4 bases and the J gene end by 4 bases; junction bases not matched to a gene: 7. This CDR3 reads CASSPGTVLNEKLFF. The CDR3 nucleotides are TGTGCCAGCAGCCCAGGGACAGTTCTTAATGAAAAACTGTTTTTT. The full variable domain, completed using reference TRBV9 and TRBJ1-4, is DSGVTQTPKHLITATGQRVTLRCSPRSGDLSVYWYQQSLDQGLQFLIQYYNGEERAKGNILERFSAQQFPDLHSELNLSSLELGDSALYFCASSPGTVLNEKLFFGSGTQLSVL.

The chain couples TRBV9 to TRBJ2-1; 9 bases align to TRBD2. Trimming at V came to 0 bases and at J to 7 bases, leaving 14 bases not matched to a gene. Germline V CDR1 and CDR2: SGDLS, YYNGEE. This CDR3 comprises 18 residues. In DNA form, the CDR3 reads TGTGCCAGCAGCGTAGCTATGAGGATGGCGGGGGGGACGAATGAGCAGTTCTTC. It specifies CASSVAMRMAGGTNEQFF.

This chain connects TRBV15 to TRBJ1-2; D is uncertain. V was trimmed by 3 bases and J by 6 bases, leaving 11 bases between them. CDR1 is LNHNV and CDR2 is YYDKDF in the germline V gene (reference sequence). CDR3 length equals 13 residues. CDR3 coding DNA: TGTGCCACCAGCAGGATTCCTTGGGATGGCTACACCTTC. This gives the protein CATSRIPWDGYTF.

This chain joins TRBV19 and TRBJ2-1; D unclear. Germline-derived CDR1 and CDR2 are LNHDA and SQIVND (reference sequence). The CDR3 is 13 residues long. Trimming took off 6 bases at V and 3 bases at J, with 9 bases between the two ends. For the CDR3, the DNA is TGTGCCAGTAGCCTGACTGGCTACAATGAGCAGTTCTTC. This codes for CASSLTGYNEQFF.

The rearrangement links TRBV5-1 to TRBJ2-3; 7 bases fit TRBD1. Germline-derived CDR1 and CDR2 are SGHRS and YFSETQ. The CDR3 is 17 amino acids. J lost 6 bases, V lost 3 bases, and 16 bases had no gene match. CDR3: CASSSLGEGALSDTQYF. The CDR3 bases are TGCGCCAGCAGCTCCCTTGGCGAGGGGGCCCTGTCCGATACGCAGTATTTT.

This chain links TRBV9 with TRBJ2-3; 8 bases fit TRBD1. The ends lost 4 bases at V and 0 bases at J; junction bases unmatched: 13. Germline assignment: CDR1 SGDLS and CDR2 YYNGEE. This CDR3 spans 18 amino acids. The CDR3 region is CASSPQGASPISTDTQYF. The CDR3 DNA sequence: TGTGCCAGCAGCCCTCAGGGGGCCAGCCCGATTAGCACAGATACGCAGTATTTT.

This rearrangement joins TRBV18 to TRBJ1-2, with D possibly matching TRBD1 (6 bases). V was cut by 3 bases and J by 1 base, with 9 bases left in between. This CDR3 region has 14 residues. In germline, CDR1 is KGHSH, CDR2 LQKENI. CDR3 nucleotides: TGTGCCAGCTCACCCCGGACAGTTAACTATGGCTACACCTTC. Translated: CASSPRTVNYGYTF.

This sequence joins TRBV6-5 and TRBJ2-3; weak D call: TRBD2 (6 bases). The V end lost 2 bases, the J end lost 1 base, and 10 bases lay between the germline ends. Germline CDR1 reads MNHEY; CDR2 reads SVGAGI. The CDR3 spans 15 residues. CDR3 region: CASSYDPGGTDTQYF. The CDR3 region has the DNA TGTGCCAGCAGTTACGATCCGGGAGGCACAGATACGCAGTATTTT.

This clone was found a few times. This specimen includes other DNA sequences encoding the same CDR3. V usage is TRBV9 and J usage is TRBJ1-2; D is uncertain. Trimming removed 0 bases from V and 1 base from J, with 4 bases in between. The CDR3 sequence is 13 residues long. CDR1 and CDR2 from the germline V gene are SGDLS and YYNGEE. In nucleotides, the CDR3 is TGTGCCAGCAGCGTAGAGGGTAACTATGGCTACACCTTC. It codes for CASSVEGNYGYTF.

This rearrangement joins TRBV19 to TRBJ2-1; TRBD1 matches at 7 bases. The CDR3 has 14 residues. The V gene end was trimmed by 5 bases and the J gene end by 0 bases; junction bases not matched to a gene: 1. Germline V gene lookup returns CDR1 LNHDA and CDR2 SQIVND (reference sequence). The DNA of the CDR3 is TGTGCCAGTAGTTCAGGGGGCTCCTACAATGAGCAGTTCTTC. As protein: CASSSGGSYNEQFF.

This clone was seen a single time. In DNA form, the CDR3 reads TGTGCCAGCAGCGCTTGGGACAGGGAGCATGGCTACACCTTC. This translates into CASSAWDREHGYTF. The V and J genes are TRBV9 and TRBJ1-2; TRBD1 matches 9 bases. V dropped 3 bases and J dropped 6; count of bases not matched to a gene: 6. The CDR3 sequence is 14 residues long. Looked up from germline, CDR1 is SGDLS and CDR2 is YYNGEE.

The chain is built from TRBV27 and TRBJ1-6, with D unresolved. The germline CDR1 and CDR2 sequences are MNHEY and SMNVEV (reference sequence). V was clipped by 5 bases and J by 8 bases, with 10 bases between them. This CDR3 comprises 13 residues. The CDR3 DNA is TGTGCCAGCAGTATGTCTGCGGATTCACCCCTCCACTTT. It yields the protein CASSMSADSPLHF.